Shown below are 21 T cell receptor beta chains from a single sample sequenced in a study of cytomegalovirus exposure and HLA in healthy donors. A multiplex PCR was run with 60 Vbeta primers and 13 Jbeta primers. Assay: immunoSEQ multiplex PCR; the TCRdb copy retains only in-frame clones and omits some. The table lists roughly 150,000 clones, roughly 80% of them singletons. The sequenced sample was PBMCs. The receptors stem from a man aged 35-49 years in good health and CMV-seropositive.

The V and J genes are TRBV6-1 and TRBJ1-2, with 8 bases that match TRBD1. The V gene's germline CDR1 is MNHNS and CDR2 SASEGT. V lost 2 bases, J lost 7 bases, and 6 bases stayed unmatched. This CDR3 has 14 residues. In DNA form, the CDR3 reads TGTGCCAGCAGTGAAACGAGGACAGGGCGTGGCTACACCTTC. Translation gives CASSETRTGRGYTF.

The chain links TRBV7-6 to TRBJ1-1, with D tentatively TRBD1 (6 bases). The ends were cut back, 3 bases at V and 5 bases at J, with 13 bases in the middle. Germline V gives CDR1 SGHVS, CDR2 FNYEAQ. The CDR3 totals 14 residues. This chain's CDR3 is CASSLEEQGTEAFF. For the CDR3, the DNA is TGTGCCAGCAGCTTGGAGGAGCAGGGGACTGAAGCTTTCTTT.

The chain combines TRBV7-8 with TRBJ1-6; D may be TRBD1 (5 bases). Germline CDR1 and CDR2: SGHVS and FQNEAQ. The CDR3 totals 16 residues. Trimming removed 2 bases from V and 7 bases from J, with 15 bases in between. The CDR3 nucleotides are TGTGCCAGCAGCTTACCCCTCCGGGGGGTCAATTCACCCCTCCACTTT. It codes for CASSLPLRGVNSPLHF.

The V call is TRBV27, the J call TRBJ2-1, with 13 bases lining up with TRBD2. The CDR3 totals 15 residues. CDR1 and CDR2 (germline): MNHEY, SMNVEV (reference sequence). V dropped 5 bases and J dropped 9; count of bases not matched to a gene: 7. The CDR3 here is CASSPTSGRTGEQFF. The CDR3 nucleotides read TGTGCCAGCAGTCCGACTAGCGGGAGGACGGGTGAGCAGTTCTTC.

This clone came up once. The J gene is TRBJ2-3, the V gene TRBV13, with a weak D call TRBD2 (5 bases). Germline V gene lookup returns CDR1 PRHDT and CDR2 FYEKMQ (reference sequence). The CDR3 is 14 residues long. V lost 8 bases and J lost 3, with 15 bases in between. Here the CDR3 reads CASDEWEITDTQYF. CDR3 DNA: TGTGCCAGCGATGAGTGGGAGATAACAGATACGCAGTATTTT.

This clone was seen only a few times. This rearrangement joins TRBV7-9 to TRBJ2-3; D is possibly TRBD2 (6 bases). The V and J ends lost 5 bases and 3 bases respectively, with 12 bases between them. Germline CDR1 reads SEHNR; CDR2 reads FQNEAQ (reference sequence). This CDR3 region has 14 residues. As DNA, the CDR3 is TGTGCCAGCAGCGGGGACTGGAGGACAGATACGCAGTATTTT. As protein: CASSGDWRTDTQYF.

This chain joins TRBV19 and TRBJ1-5; 9 bases fit TRBD1. The CDR3 loop spans 16 amino acids. Germline CDR1 and CDR2: LNHDA and SQIVND (reference sequence). V was clipped by 0 bases and J by 7 bases; unmatched bases: 7. For the CDR3, the DNA is TGTGCCAGTAGTATAGATGGGACAGGGATCCAACAGCCCCAGCATTTT. As protein: CASSIDGTGIQQPQHF.

This chain connects TRBV19 to TRBJ1-5; no clear D. Trimming removed 10 bases at V and 2 bases at J, with 12 bases between. Germline V gene data show CDR1 as LNHDA and CDR2 as SQIVND (reference sequence). The CDR3 has 13 amino acids. The CDR3 sequence is CATSDNRNQPQHF. CDR3 coding DNA: TGTGCCACCTCCGACAACCGCAATCAGCCCCAGCATTTT.

Turning to this clone: The junction does not match germline at one end; this may be a read error. V usage is TRBV5-1 and J usage is TRBJ2-7; D perhaps matches TRBD1 (6 bases). CDR1 SGHRS and CDR2 YFSETQ come from the germline V gene. The CDR3 has 11 residues. As DNA, the CDR3 is TGCGCCAGCAGATTGGACAGCGAGCAGTACTTC. Amino acid sequence: CASRLDSEQYF.

This sequence joins TRBV19 and TRBJ2-1, with 7 bases lining up with TRBD1. The V and J ends lost 5 bases and 1 base, in that order; junction bases with no gene match: 5. CDR3 length: 15 residues. Germline V gene data show CDR1 as LNHDA and CDR2 as SQIVND (reference sequence). As DNA, the CDR3 is TGTGCCAGTAGTCCTCGGACAGGTTCCTACAATGAGCAGTTCTTC. Encoded protein: CASSPRTGSYNEQFF.

The chain recombines TRBV6-1 with TRBJ2-7; D gene ambiguous. V lost 4 bases, J lost 0 bases, and 7 bases lay in between. The CDR3 is 13 amino acids. The germline V gene encodes CDR1 MNHNS and CDR2 SASEGT. Written as DNA, the CDR3 is TGTGCCAGCAGTGCAGTAAGCTCCTACGAGCAGTACTTC. Protein sequence: CASSAVSSYEQYF.

V gene TRBV6-1 combines with J gene TRBJ1-4; 7 bases line up with TRBD1. The length of the CDR3 is 14 residues. Germline trimming cut 8 bases from V and 8 bases from J; bases unmatched to any gene: 11. The germline CDR1 and CDR2 sequences are MNHNS and SASEGT. CDR3 coding DNA: TGTGCCAGCGACGGGGACAGTGCTAGAGAAAAACTGTTTTTT. This encodes CASDGDSAREKLFF.

The chain employs TRBV7-6 and TRBJ2-3; maybe TRBD1 (5 bases). Trimming stripped 8 bases from V and 1 base from J, with 16 bases between. Germline V gene sequence: CDR1 SGHVS, CDR2 FNYEAQ. This CDR3 is 15 amino acids long. CDR3 sequence: CASGSPEGGTDTQYF. The CDR3 coding sequence is TGTGCCAGCGGGTCTCCCGAAGGGGGCACAGATACGCAGTATTTT. Filled out from reference TRBV7-6 and TRBJ2-3, the complete variable domain reads GAGVSQSPRYKVTKRGQDVALRCDPISGHVSLYWYRQALGQGPEFLTYFNYEAQQDKSGLPNDRFSAERPEGSISTLTIQRTEQRDSAMYRCASGSPEGGTDTQYFGPGTRLTVL.

The sample holds one count of this clone. The rearrangement links TRBV6-6 to TRBJ2-1; 12 nucleotides align to TRBD2. CDR1 is MNHNY and CDR2 is SVGAGI in the germline V gene (reference sequence). The CDR3 runs to 13 residues. Germline trimming cut 6 bases from V and 10 bases from J; bases unmatched to any gene: 4. CDR3 DNA sequence: TGTGCCAGCAGACTAGCGGGAGGAAGGGAGCAGTTCTTC. This codes for CASRLAGGREQFF.

This clone was counted a single time. The CDR3 coding sequence is TGTGCCACCTCCTGGGACAGGGACCATGAGCAGTTCTTC. It codes for CATSWDRDHEQFF. V gene TRBV11-3 combines with J gene TRBJ2-1, with 9 bases aligning to TRBD1. The germline CDR1 and CDR2 sequences are SGHNT and YENEEA. The junction had 9 bases not matched to a gene; V was cut back by 10 bases and J by 8 bases. This CDR3 region has 13 residues.

V gene TRBV5-6 combines with J gene TRBJ1-5, with D unclear. The CDR3 length is 15 residues. The germline CDR1 and CDR2 sequences are SGHDT and YYEEEE. Trimming took off 0 bases at V and 1 base at J, with 8 bases between the two ends. The CDR3 here is CASSLGSGSNQPQHF. Written as DNA, the CDR3 is TGTGCCAGCAGCTTGGGGTCGGGGAGCAATCAGCCCCAGCATTTT.

The chain couples TRBV9 to TRBJ2-2; D is undetermined. Germline V gene sequence: CDR1 SGDLS, CDR2 YYNGEE. This CDR3 contains 15 residues. V lost 4 bases, J lost 3 bases, and 13 bases lay in between. In nucleotides, the CDR3 is TGTGCCAGCAGCCTAGTCCCGTTAGACACCGGGGAGCTGTTTTTT. This gives the protein CASSLVPLDTGELFF.

The V and J genes are TRBV4-3 and TRBJ1-4, with D possibly matching TRBD1 (6 bases). Germline V gene sequence: CDR1 LGHNA, CDR2 YSLEER. The germline V and J ends were trimmed by 1 base and 8 bases, with 17 bases remaining between them. This CDR3 has 16 residues. The CDR3 DNA reads as TGCGCCAGCAGCCAAGGCCCCGGGGGAGGGGGAGAAAAACTGTTTTTT. Translated, it gives CASSQGPGGGGEKLFF.

This clone is a singleton in its sample. The CDR3 spells CASSELPPEYEQYF. The CDR3 DNA sequence: TGTGCCAGCAGCGAACTCCCTCCGGAGTACGAGCAGTACTTC. V is TRBV7-2 and J is TRBJ2-7; no firm D call. From germline, CDR1 is SGHTA and CDR2 FQGNSA. The V end lost 5 bases, the J end lost 4 bases, and 15 bases lay between the germline ends. CDR3 length: 14 residues.

The V call is TRBV5-4, the J call TRBJ2-7, with 8 positions matching TRBD1. Germline CDR1 and CDR2: SGHNT and YYREEE (reference sequence). CDR3 length: 16 residues. Germline trimming cut 2 bases from V and 1 base from J; bases unmatched to any gene: 8. CDR3 sequence reads: CASSLPPGQGSYEQYF. CDR3 nucleotides: TGTGCCAGCAGCTTACCTCCCGGACAGGGATCCTACGAGCAGTACTTC. Drawing the rest from reference TRBV5-4 and TRBJ2-7, the complete variable domain is ETGVTQSPTHLIKTRGQQVTLRCSSQSGHNTVSWYQQALGQGPQFIFQYYREEENGRGNFPPRFSGLQFPNYSSELNVNALELDDSALYLCASSLPPGQGSYEQYFGPGTRLTVT.

The V and J genes are TRBV30 and TRBJ2-7, with D unclear. Germline V gene lookup returns CDR1 GTSNPN and CDR2 SVGIG (reference sequence). V lost 0 bases and J lost 6, with 9 bases in between. This CDR3 is 12 amino acids long. CDR3: CAWSVQFGEQYF. The CDR3 bases are TGTGCCTGGAGTGTACAATTTGGCGAGCAGTACTTC. Drawing the rest from reference TRBV30 and TRBJ2-7, the complete variable domain is SQTIHQWPATLVQPVGSPLSLECTVEGTSNPNLYWYRQAAGRGLQLLFYSVGIGQISSEVPQNLSASRPQDRQFILSSKKLLLSDSGFYLCAWSVQFGEQYFGPGTRLTVT.